This TCR beta chain was sequenced for a study of T cells in tumors after PD-1 blockade. Study at large: No patient had prior checkpoint blockade, systemic immunosuppression, or radiotherapy within 4 weeks. During anti-PD-1 treatment, some patients continued daily vismodegib 150 mg.

Germline CDR1 and CDR2: LGHDT and YNNKEL (reference sequence). The CDR3 runs 12 residues. Concerning this clone: The junction departs from germline at one end; a sequencing error may be responsible.

Only in-frame clones appear in the TCRdb table, and some are missing; sequencing was by immunoSEQ multiplex PCR. Here the sample spans tens of thousands of clones, 65% to 85% being singletons. The chain is built from TRBV3-1 (or the pseudogene TRBV3-2) and TRBJ1-1, with 7 bases aligning to TRBD1. Sample: PBMCs, taken before anti-PD-1 therapy. The TCR was taken from a human donor with advanced basal cell or squamous cell carcinoma (not recorded which). CDR3 loop: CASSQEDRRKHF. CDR3 sequence (DNA): TGTGCCAGCAGCCAAGAGGACAGGCGCAAACACTTT.